Sequencing of this TCR beta chain was carried out in a study of blood T cell repertoires in COVID-19. The repertoire was sequenced with immunoSEQ multiplex PCR; TCRdb's copy has only in-frame clones and lacks some. Of about 260,000 clones in the sample, roughly 88% were seen once. Germline V gene lookup returns CDR1 SGHNT and CDR2 YYREEE (reference sequence). The CDR3 spans 12 residues. Trimming shortened V by 10 bases and J by 7 bases, and 17 bases separated the two germline ends. The chain couples TRBV5-4 to TRBJ1-2; perhaps TRBD1 as D (6 bases). The receptor's source is a human donor in a cohort sampled during active COVID-19. Sequencing input: peripheral blood. For the CDR3, the DNA is TGTGCCGGGGAGGGGGGGGCAAGTGGCTACACCTTC. Protein: CAGEGGASGYTF.